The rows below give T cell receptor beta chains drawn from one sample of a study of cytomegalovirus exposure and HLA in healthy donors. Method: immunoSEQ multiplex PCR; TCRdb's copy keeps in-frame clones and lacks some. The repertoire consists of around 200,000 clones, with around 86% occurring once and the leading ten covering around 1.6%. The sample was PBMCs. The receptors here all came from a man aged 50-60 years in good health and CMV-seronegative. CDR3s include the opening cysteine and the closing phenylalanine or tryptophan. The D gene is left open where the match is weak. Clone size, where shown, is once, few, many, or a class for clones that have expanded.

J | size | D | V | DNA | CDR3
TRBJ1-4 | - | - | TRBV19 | TGTGCCAGTAGTATAGGGGCAGGGGCCGGCCTTAATGAAAAACTGTTTTTT | CASSIGAGAGLNEKLFF
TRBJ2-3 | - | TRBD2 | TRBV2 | TGTGCTATGGGGACTAGCGGGGCCAGCACAGATACGCAGTATTTT | CAMGTSGASTDTQYF
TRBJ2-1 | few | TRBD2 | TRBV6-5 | TGTGCCAGCAGTTACCGACTAGCGGGAGGGAGTGAGCAGTTCTTC | CASSYRLAGGSEQFF
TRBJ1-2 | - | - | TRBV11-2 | TGTGCCAGCAGCTTAGTTCAGGGGTTAGCTAACTATGGCTACACCTTC | CASSLVQGLANYGYTF
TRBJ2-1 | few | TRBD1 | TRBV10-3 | TGTGCCATAAAGGGACAGGGGGGGGTTAGCTCCTACAATGAGCAGTTCTTC | CAIKGQGGVSSYNEQFF
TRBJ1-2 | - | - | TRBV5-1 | TGCGCCAGCAGCTTGGTGGTGCGGGGCGACTATGGCTACACCTTC | CASSLVVRGDYGYTF
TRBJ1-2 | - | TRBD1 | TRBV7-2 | TGTGCCAGCAGCAGAAGCGGACAGGGCAAGGTAGCTAACTATGGCTACACCTTC | CASSRSGQGKVANYGYTF
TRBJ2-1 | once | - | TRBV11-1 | TGTGCCAGCAGCAATATTTATCGGGGGGCTCTCTACAATGAGCAGTTCTTC | CASSNIYRGALYNEQFF
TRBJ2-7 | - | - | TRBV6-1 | TGTGCCAGCAGTAAGGACTTCAACTCCTACGAGCAGTACTTC | CASSKDFNSYEQYF
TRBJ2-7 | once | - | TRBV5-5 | TGTGCCAGTTCGGGGAGCTCCTACGAGCAGTACTTC | CASSGSSYEQYF
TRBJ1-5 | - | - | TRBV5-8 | TGTGCCAGCAGACGCGGGCAAGATCAGCCCCAGCATTTT | CASRRGQDQPQHF
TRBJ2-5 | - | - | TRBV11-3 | TGTGCCAGCAGCTTAGGCAGGGGTCTGCGGGAGGAGACCCAGTACTTC | CASSLGRGLREETQYF
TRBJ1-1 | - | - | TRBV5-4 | TGTGCCAGCAGCCCCGACTCGTGGGGGGGAGAAGCTTTCTTT | CASSPDSWGGEAFF
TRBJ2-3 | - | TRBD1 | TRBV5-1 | TGCGCCAGCAGCTTCTCGGGACAGTACACAGATACGCAGTATTTT | CASSFSGQYTDTQYF
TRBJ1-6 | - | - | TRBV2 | TGTGCCAGCAGCGAACAGGGTTATAATTCACCCCTCCACTTT | CASSEQGYNSPLHF
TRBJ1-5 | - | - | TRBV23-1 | TGCGCCAGCAGTCTTAAACAGCCCCAGCATTTT | CASSLKQPQHF
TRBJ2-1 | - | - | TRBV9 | TGTGCCAGCAGCGGACACATAGGGAGCGCAGTAAATGAGCAGTTCTTC | CASSGHIGSAVNEQFF
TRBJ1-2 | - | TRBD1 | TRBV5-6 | TGTGCCAGCAGCTTCAGACAGGGCGCAGGCGGGAACTATGGCTACACCTTC | CASSFRQGAGGNYGYTF
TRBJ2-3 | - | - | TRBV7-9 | TGTTCCAGCAGCTTAGATGTAGGGACTAGCACAGATACGCAGTATTTT | CSSSLDVGTSTDTQYF
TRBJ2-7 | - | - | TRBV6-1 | TGTGCCACAATAGGGGGGGGCGAGCAGTACTTC | CATIGGGEQYF
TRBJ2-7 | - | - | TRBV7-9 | TGTGCCAGCAGCTTAGGAGGGAGTACCTACGAGCAGTACTTC | CASSLGGSTYEQYF
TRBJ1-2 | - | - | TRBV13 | TGTGCCAGCAGCTTGGACACCTTAGCCTCCTACACCTTC | CASSLDTLASYTF
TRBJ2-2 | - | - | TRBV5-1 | TGCGCCAGCAGCTTGTACTCCGTCACCGGGGAGCTGTTTTTT | CASSLYSVTGELFF
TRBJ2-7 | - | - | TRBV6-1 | TGTGCCAGCAGACAAACTAGCTACGAGCAGTACTTC | CASRQTSYEQYF
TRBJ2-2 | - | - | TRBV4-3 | TGCGCCAGCAGCCCTGGGACACACACCGGGGAGCTGTTTTTT | CASSPGTHTGELFF
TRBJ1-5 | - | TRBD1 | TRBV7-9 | TGTGCCAGCAGCCATGGGACAGGGGGTTCTTCAGGGCAGCCCCAGCATTTT | CASSHGTGGSSGQPQHF
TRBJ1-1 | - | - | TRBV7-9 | TGTGCCAGCAGGATAGGGGGTAAGGGCACTGAAGCTTTCTTT | CASRIGGKGTEAFF
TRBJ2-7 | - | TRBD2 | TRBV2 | TGTGCCAGCAGCCAACCGGGGGGTCCAACCTACGAGCAGTACTTC | CASSQPGGPTYEQYF
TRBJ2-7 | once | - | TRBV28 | TGTGCCAGCAGGCTCACGGGACAACCCTCCTACGAGCAGTACTTC | CASRLTGQPSYEQYF
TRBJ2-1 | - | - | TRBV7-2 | TGTGCCAGCAGCCCACCCAGCGGAACCTACAATGAGCAGTTCTTC | CASSPPSGTYNEQFF
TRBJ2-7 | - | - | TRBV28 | TGTGCCAGCAGTTCTACCCCTAGCTACGAGCAGTACTTC | CASSSTPSYEQYF
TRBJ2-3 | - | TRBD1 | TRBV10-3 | TGTGCCATCAGACAGGGGGCATCAGATACGCAGTATTTT | CAIRQGASDTQYF
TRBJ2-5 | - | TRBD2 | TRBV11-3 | TGTGCCAGCAGCCAACGACTAGCGGCGCTCCAAGAGACCCAGTACTTC | CASSQRLAALQETQYF
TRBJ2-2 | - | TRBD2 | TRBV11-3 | TGTGCCAGCAGCCGGGAGGCCGGGGAGCTGTTTTTT | CASSREAGELFF
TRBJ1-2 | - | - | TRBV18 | TGTGCCAGCTCGCCCGGAGGCAGACCCTATGGCTACACCTTC | CASSPGGRPYGYTF
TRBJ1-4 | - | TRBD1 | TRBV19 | TGTGCCAGTAGTATAGGCAGGGGGCGTGAAAAACTGTTTTTT | CASSIGRGREKLFF
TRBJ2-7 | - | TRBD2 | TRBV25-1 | TGTGCCAGCAGTAAGTCTAGCGGCGAGCAGTACTTC | CASSKSSGEQYF
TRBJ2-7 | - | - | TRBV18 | TGTGCCAGCTCACTGTCCGGTTACGAGCAGTACTTC | CASSLSGYEQYF
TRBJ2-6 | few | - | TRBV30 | TGTGCCTGGAGCGACACGGGATCTGGGGCCAACGTCCTGACTTTC | CAWSDTGSGANVLTF
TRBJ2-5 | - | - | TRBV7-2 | TGTGCCAGCAGCTTTGGAGGGCGGCAGACCCAGTACTTC | CASSFGGRQTQYF